The 29 T cell receptor beta chains presented below share a single source sample, sequenced in a study of cytomegalovirus exposure and HLA in healthy donors. PCR was performed using 60 Vbeta and 13 Jbeta primers. Some clones are missing from TCRdb's copy, which holds only in-frame ones; the method was immunoSEQ multiplex PCR. In the table there are around 39,000 clones, about 60% of which are singletons. Sequencing was performed on PBMCs. The receptors come from a human donor in good health.

The V and J genes are TRBV11-2 and TRBJ2-1; the D gene is possibly TRBD1 (6 bases). V was trimmed by 4 bases and J by 4 bases, leaving 14 bases between them. There are 15 residues in the CDR3. Germline CDR1 is SGHAT and CDR2 is FQNNGV. CDR3 protein: CASSSVRRGYNEQFF. The CDR3 DNA reads as TGTGCCAGCAGCTCGGTTCGCAGGGGTTACAATGAGCAGTTCTTC.

The J gene is TRBJ1-2, the V gene TRBV5-1; TRBD1 matches at 7 bases. The CDR3 has 14 amino acids. Germline loops: CDR1 SGHRS, CDR2 YFSETQ. Trimming took 4 bases from V and 1 from J; bases not matched to a gene: 4. CDR3 DNA: TGCGCCAGCAGCCCGGGACAGTTTAACTATGGCTACACCTTC. Amino acid sequence: CASSPGQFNYGYTF.

The rearrangement links TRBV2 to TRBJ2-2; D gene unclear. Germline assignment: CDR1 SNHLY and CDR2 FYNNEI. V lost 4 bases, J lost 3 bases, and 3 bases lay in between. The CDR3 contains 12 residues. CDR3 amino acids: CASSGDTGELFF. CDR3 in DNA: TGTGCCAGCAGTGGCGACACCGGGGAGCTGTTTTTT.

The V and J genes are TRBV10-3 and TRBJ1-1; TRBD1 might be the D (6 bases). This CDR3 spans 13 amino acids. Trimming cost V 7 bases and J 1 base, with 10 bases left between them. Germline V gene sequence: CDR1 ENHRY, CDR2 SYGVKD. The CDR3 coding sequence is TGTGCCATCAAGGGGGGGCCGAACACTGAAGCTTTCTTT. Translated: CAIKGGPNTEAFF.

This chain joins TRBV2 and TRBJ2-3; 7 bases are shared with TRBD1. V gave up 4 bases and J gave up 11 bases; unmatched junction bases: 3. The CDR3 is made up of 11 amino acids. Germline-derived CDR1 and CDR2 are SNHLY and FYNNEI. The CDR3, as DNA: TGTGCCAGCAGTGGGGGACAGAAGCAGTATTTT. It specifies CASSGGQKQYF.

The V gene is TRBV7-9, the J gene TRBJ2-5; TRBD2 agrees at 7 bases. In germline, CDR1 is SEHNR, CDR2 FQNEAQ (reference sequence). CDR3 length: 13 amino acids. V gave up 5 bases and J gave up 7 bases; unmatched junction bases: 7. The CDR3 bases are TGTGCCAGCAGCACCCGGGGGGTAGCGACCCAGTACTTC. This translates into CASSTRGVATQYF.

This clone has more than one count but fewer than ten. The CDR3 is CAWSELRTADIQYF. For the CDR3, the DNA is TGTGCCTGGAGTGAGCTTCGGACAGCGGACATTCAGTACTTC. The V call is TRBV30, the J call TRBJ2-4; possible D gene TRBD1, 6 bases. Trimming took off 1 base at V and 8 bases at J, with 15 bases between the two ends. The CDR3 length is 14 residues. Per the germline V gene, CDR1 is GTSNPN and CDR2 is SVGIG (reference sequence).

CDR3 sequence (DNA): TGCGCCAGCAGCTTGGGACAGGGGTTCCGGACTGAAGCTTTCTTT. It translates to CASSLGQGFRTEAFF. This chain uses TRBV5-1 with TRBJ1-1, with 8 bases matching TRBD1. This CDR3 is 15 amino acids long. With 0 bases clipped from V and 5 bases from J, the junction kept 6 bases outside the gene matches. The germline V gene encodes CDR1 SGHRS and CDR2 YFSETQ.

The chain employs TRBV5-1 and TRBJ1-2; D perhaps matches TRBD1 (5 bases). V lost 4 bases and J 0 bases, leaving 22 bases between the germline ends. CDR1 SGHRS and CDR2 YFSETQ come from the germline V gene. The CDR3 has 18 amino acids. The CDR3 is CASSLSRDPGGANYGYTF. CDR3 in DNA: TGCGCCAGCAGCCTTAGCCGGGACCCGGGGGGGGCTAACTATGGCTACACCTTC.

V and J are TRBV16 and TRBJ1-3; D is possibly TRBD1 (6 bases). This CDR3 is 19 amino acids long. Deletions cut 1 base from V and 0 bases from J, with 19 bases between. The V gene's germline CDR1 is KGHSY and CDR2 FQNENV. The CDR3 here is CASSQLRTDRTSSGNTIYF. The DNA for the CDR3 is TGTGCCAGCAGCCAATTGCGGACAGATCGAACTAGCTCTGGAAACACCATATATTTT.

Written as DNA, the CDR3 is TGTGCCAGCAGTGTTAAGGGGCAGCCCCAGCATTTT. This translates into CASSVKGQPQHF. The chain has TRBV6-1 and TRBJ1-5; a weak D match, TRBD1 (5 bases). The germline V gene encodes CDR1 MNHNS and CDR2 SASEGT. The CDR3 extends over 12 amino acids. V shed 4 bases and J shed 7 bases, with 8 bases lying between them.

This clone showed up just a few times. This chain uses TRBV5-8 with TRBJ2-5, with 8 nucleotides matching TRBD2. Germline V CDR1 and CDR2: SGHTS, YDEGEE. The CDR3 sequence is 18 residues long. The V segment lost 0 bases and the J segment 3 bases; nucleotides outside the gene matches: 13. The CDR3 protein is CASSLESARGDLKETQYF. For the CDR3, the DNA is TGTGCCAGCAGCTTGGAGTCTGCGCGGGGGGACCTTAAAGAGACCCAGTACTTC.

The gene calls are TRBV7-2 and TRBJ2-7; D perhaps matches TRBD2 (5 bases). V dropped 5 bases and J dropped 0 bases, with 26 bases sitting between them. CDR3 size: 19 residues. Germline V gives CDR1 SGHTA, CDR2 FQGNSA. The CDR3 loop is CASSLRSTSAAENSYEQYF. The DNA of the CDR3 is TGTGCCAGCAGCCTCCGCAGTACGTCAGCGGCTGAAAACTCCTACGAGCAGTACTTC.

The J gene is TRBJ2-7, the V gene TRBV6-6, with a tentative D call TRBD1 (6 bases). Germline V lookup: CDR1 MNHNY, CDR2 SVGAGI (reference sequence). The ends were cut back, 8 bases at V and 0 bases at J, with 8 bases in the middle. This CDR3 region has 12 residues. The CDR3 protein is CASGDNSYEQYF. CDR3 DNA: TGTGCCAGCGGGGACAACTCCTACGAGCAGTACTTC.

The count of this clone is one. J is TRBJ2-3 and V is TRBV2; TRBD2 agrees at 12 bases. Germline V gene sequence: CDR1 SNHLY, CDR2 FYNNEI. J lost 5 bases, V lost 5 bases, and 8 bases had no gene match. This CDR3 has 16 residues. As DNA, the CDR3 is TGTGCCAGCAGTAACCTTCCTAGCGGGGGGGAAGATACGCAGTATTTT. Translation gives CASSNLPSGGEDTQYF. Combining the CDR3 with reference TRBV2 and TRBJ2-3 gives the whole variable domain EPEVTQTPSHQVTQMGQEVILRCVPISNHLYFYWYRQILGQKVEFLVSFYNNEISEKSEIFDDQFSVERPDGSNFTLKIRSTKLEDSAMYFCASSNLPSGGEDTQYFGPGTRLTVL.

The rearrangement links TRBV9 to TRBJ2-5, with D perhaps matching TRBD2 (6 bases). Trimming removed 3 bases from V and 1 base from J, with 13 bases in between. Germline V gives CDR1 SGDLS, CDR2 YYNGEE. The CDR3 extends over 15 amino acids. CDR3 amino acids: CASSAQPGLQETQYF. CDR3 sequence (DNA): TGTGCCAGCAGCGCGCAACCGGGACTCCAAGAGACCCAGTACTTC.

The CDR3: CATSRDREWYGYTF. The CDR3 DNA is TGTGCCACCAGCAGAGACAGGGAATGGTATGGCTACACCTTC. The chain recombines TRBV15 with TRBJ1-2, with D possibly matching TRBD1 (5 bases). CDR1 is LNHNV, CDR2 YYDKDF, per germline (reference sequence). The CDR3 covers 14 residues. V dropped 0 bases and J dropped 5 bases, with 10 bases sitting between them.

About this clone itself: Relative to the germline gene, one junction end is altered; a read error may explain this. Other nucleotide sequences from this sample produce the same CDR3. V gene TRBV5-1 combines with J gene TRBJ2-3; TRBD1 agrees at 8 bases. Germline V CDR1 and CDR2: SGHRS, YFSETQ. The CDR3 sequence is 13 residues long. The CDR3 here is CASAKGQEDTQYF. The CDR3 DNA sequence: TGCGCCAGCGCAAAGGGACAGGAGGATACGCAGTACTTT. The entire variable domain, with the rest obtained from reference TRBV5-1 and TRBJ2-3, is as follows: KAGVTQTPRYLIKTRGQQVTLSCSPISGHRSVSWYQQTPGQGLQFLFEYFSETQRNKGNFPGRFSGRQFSNSRSEMNVSTLELGDSALYLCASAKGQEDTQYFGPGTRLTVL.

The V call is TRBV6-1, the J call TRBJ1-2, with D perhaps matching TRBD1 (5 bases). V was trimmed by 3 bases and J by 1 base, leaving 6 bases between them. The germline gives CDR1 MNHNS, CDR2 SASEGT. The CDR3 has 13 amino acids. This CDR3 is CASSETVNYGYTF. As DNA, the CDR3 is TGTGCCAGCAGTGAGACAGTTAACTATGGCTACACCTTC.

CDR3 DNA sequence: TGCGCCAGCACCCTAAGGACAGCAACTAATGAAAAACTGTTTTTT. Translating gives CASTLRTATNEKLFF. The chain uses TRBV4-1 and TRBJ1-4; D is possibly TRBD1 (6 bases). The germline V gene has CDR1 MGHRA and CDR2 YSYEKL. Trimming left V 7 bases short and J 0 bases short, with 12 bases between. This CDR3 has 15 residues.

A few counts support this clone. The V call is TRBV29-1, the J call TRBJ1-1, with D unresolved. Germline V CDR1 and CDR2: SQVTM, ANQGSEA. The CDR3 contains 13 residues. The CDR3 spells CSAGTQVNTEAFF. In DNA, the CDR3 is TGCTCAGCCGGAACTCAGGTGAACACTGAAGCTTTCTTT.

The rearrangement links TRBV6-6 to TRBJ1-4; 12 bases match TRBD1. Losses at the gene ends were 4 bases for V and 8 bases for J; bases not matched to a gene: 2. Germline V lookup: CDR1 MNHNY, CDR2 SVGAGI (reference sequence). The CDR3 has 14 amino acids. The CDR3: CASSWDRGREKLFF. CDR3 DNA: TGTGCCAGCAGTTGGGACAGGGGGCGGGAAAAACTGTTTTTT.

The rearrangement joins TRBV6-5 to TRBJ1-1; D remains ambiguous. V was cut by 11 bases and J by 3 bases, with 10 bases left in between. This CDR3 comprises 11 residues. Looked up from germline, CDR1 is MNHEY and CDR2 is SVGAGI. The CDR3 protein is CAGLQDTEAFF. The CDR3 nucleotides are TGTGCCGGCCTCCAAGACACTGAAGCTTTCTTT.

The chain has TRBV6-5 and TRBJ1-2, with D possibly matching TRBD1 (5 bases). Germline V CDR1 and CDR2: MNHEY, SVGAGI. This CDR3 is 14 amino acids long. The V end lost 6 bases, the J end lost 6 bases, and 17 bases lay between the germline ends. The CDR3 loop reads CASSPGQITHGYTF. The DNA of the CDR3 is TGTGCCAGCAGCCCCGGACAAATCACCCATGGCTACACCTTC.

The chain employs TRBV4-3 and TRBJ2-3; the D gene is possibly TRBD2 (5 bases). Trimming cost V 4 bases and J 6 bases, with 11 bases left between them. CDR1 and CDR2 from the germline V gene are LGHNA and YSLEER. This CDR3 is built from 13 residues. CDR3 in amino acids: CASSRGIWDTQYF. For the CDR3, the DNA is TGCGCCAGCAGCCGAGGGATATGGGATACGCAGTATTTT.

The chain is built from TRBV13 and TRBJ2-5; D is perhaps TRBD2 (7 bases). CDR1 and CDR2 (germline): PRHDT, FYEKMQ (reference sequence). The CDR3 spans 14 residues. Trimming removed 5 bases at V and 5 bases at J, with 15 bases between. The CDR3 spells CASSPEQGGETQYF. The DNA for the CDR3 is TGTGCCAGCAGCCCCGAACAGGGAGGGGAGACCCAGTACTTC.

CDR3 sequence: CASSPGTGYNEQFF. The CDR3 DNA follows: TGTGCCAGTAGCCCGGGGACAGGATACAATGAGCAGTTCTTC. The J gene is TRBJ2-1, the V gene TRBV19; 8 bases align to TRBD1. The CDR3 has 14 amino acids. In germline, CDR1 is LNHDA, CDR2 SQIVND (reference sequence). V shed 6 bases, J shed 4 bases, and the junction held 5 bases outside the gene matches.

The V gene is TRBV18, the J gene TRBJ1-2, with no clear D. The CDR3 totals 12 residues. Germline V gene lookup returns CDR1 KGHSH and CDR2 LQKENI. V lost 3 bases and J lost 3, with 5 bases in between. The DNA for the CDR3 is TGTGCCAGCTCACCTGAGTACTATGGCTACACCTTC. Its protein is CASSPEYYGYTF.

This clone was seen a few times. The chain carries TRBV19 and TRBJ1-6; TRBD1 might be the D (6 bases). This CDR3 region has 15 residues. V lost 4 bases to trimming and J lost 10 bases, with 17 bases between them. Per the germline V gene, CDR1 is LNHDA and CDR2 is SQIVND (reference sequence). CDR3 coding DNA: TGTGCCAGTAGTAGCATCGACAGGCCCAGCTCACCCCTCCACTTT. This codes for CASSSIDRPSSPLHF.